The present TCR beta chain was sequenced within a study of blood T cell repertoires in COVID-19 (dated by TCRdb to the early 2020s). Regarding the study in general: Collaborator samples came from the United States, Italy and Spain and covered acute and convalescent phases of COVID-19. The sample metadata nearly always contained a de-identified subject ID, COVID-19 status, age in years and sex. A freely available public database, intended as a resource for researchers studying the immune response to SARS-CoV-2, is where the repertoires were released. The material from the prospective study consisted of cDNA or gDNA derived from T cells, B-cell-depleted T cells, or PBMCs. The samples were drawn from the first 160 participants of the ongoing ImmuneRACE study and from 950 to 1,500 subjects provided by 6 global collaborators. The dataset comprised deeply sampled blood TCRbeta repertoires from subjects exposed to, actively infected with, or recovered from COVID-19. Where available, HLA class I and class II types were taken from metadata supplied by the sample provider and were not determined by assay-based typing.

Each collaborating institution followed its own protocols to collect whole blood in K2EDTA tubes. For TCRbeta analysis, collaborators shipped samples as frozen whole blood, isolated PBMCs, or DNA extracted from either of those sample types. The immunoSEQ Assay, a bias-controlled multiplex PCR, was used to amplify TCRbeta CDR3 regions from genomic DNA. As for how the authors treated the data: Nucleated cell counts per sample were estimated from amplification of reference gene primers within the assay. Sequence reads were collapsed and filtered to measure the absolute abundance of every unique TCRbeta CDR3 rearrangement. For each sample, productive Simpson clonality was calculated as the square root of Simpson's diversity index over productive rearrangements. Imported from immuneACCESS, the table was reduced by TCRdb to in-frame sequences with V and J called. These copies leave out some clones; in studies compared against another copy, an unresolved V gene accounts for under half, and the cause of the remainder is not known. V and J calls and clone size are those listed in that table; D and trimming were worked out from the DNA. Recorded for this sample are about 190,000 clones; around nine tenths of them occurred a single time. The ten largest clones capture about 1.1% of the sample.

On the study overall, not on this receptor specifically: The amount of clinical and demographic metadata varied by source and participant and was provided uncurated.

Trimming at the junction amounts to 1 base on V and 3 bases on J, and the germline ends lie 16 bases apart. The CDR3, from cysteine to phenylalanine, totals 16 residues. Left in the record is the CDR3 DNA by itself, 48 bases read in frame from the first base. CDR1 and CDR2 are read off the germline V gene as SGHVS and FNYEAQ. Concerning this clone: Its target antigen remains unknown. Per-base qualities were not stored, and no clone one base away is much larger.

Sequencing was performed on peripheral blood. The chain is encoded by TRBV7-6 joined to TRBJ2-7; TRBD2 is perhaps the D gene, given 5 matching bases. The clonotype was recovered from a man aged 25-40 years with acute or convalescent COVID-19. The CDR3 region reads CASSLVFSGSYYEQYF. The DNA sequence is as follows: TGTGCCAGCAGCTTAGTCTTTAGTGGGAGTTACTACGAGCAGTACTTC.